The next 30 T cell receptor beta chains were all read from a single sample in a study of blood T cell repertoires in COVID-19. Clones were sequenced by immunoSEQ multiplex PCR, and TCRdb holds only the in-frame ones, with some missing. The table has fewer than 80,000 clones, more than 75% seen once. The sample was peripheral blood. These receptors were collected from a human donor in a cohort sampled during active COVID-19.

V and J are TRBV27 and TRBJ1-2; TRBD1 is a possible D gene (6 bases). V lost 6 bases, J lost 7 bases, and 18 bases lay in between. Germline V gene lookup returns CDR1 MNHEY and CDR2 SMNVEV (reference sequence). CDR3 size: 14 residues. CDR3 in DNA: TGTGCCAGCAGGTTAGGGGGGGGGAGAACTGGCTACACCTTC. Encoded protein: CASRLGGGRTGYTF.

The chain recombines TRBV30 with TRBJ2-1, with a possible D match to TRBD2 (5 bases). The CDR3 sequence is 16 residues long. The germline CDR1 and CDR2 sequences are GTSNPN and SVGIG (reference sequence). The V end lost 5 bases, the J end lost 7 bases, and 24 bases lay between the germline ends. The CDR3 bases are TGTGCCTGGGCCCCCGGACTCTCCCCTCCTGTGAATGAGCAGTTCTTC. Translating gives CAWAPGLSPPVNEQFF.

The chain couples TRBV6-5 to TRBJ1-3; D gene ambiguous. V lost 2 bases and J 0 bases, leaving 8 bases between the germline ends. CDR3 size: 15 residues. Germline V gene lookup returns CDR1 MNHEY and CDR2 SVGAGI. CDR3 nucleotides: TGTGCCAGCAGTTACAGCGTCCTCTCTGGAAACACCATATATTTT. The encoded protein is CASSYSVLSGNTIYF.

The V call is TRBV5-4, the J call TRBJ2-2, with 9 bases identical to TRBD2. The CDR3 length is 16 residues. V dropped 3 bases and J dropped 7; count of bases not matched to a gene: 10. CDR1 is SGHNT and CDR2 is YYREEE in the germline V gene (reference sequence). CDR3 sequence reads: CASSSTSGRFDGELFF. The CDR3 nucleotides read TGTGCCAGCAGCTCAACTAGCGGGCGGTTTGACGGGGAGCTGTTTTTT.

The chain carries TRBV14 and TRBJ1-4; unclear D gene. This CDR3 has 17 amino acids. Trimming took off 5 bases at V and 0 bases at J, with 16 bases between the two ends. Germline V gene sequence: CDR1 SGHDN, CDR2 FVKESK. The CDR3 sequence: CASSGRGWASTNEKLFF. Written as DNA, the CDR3 is TGTGCCAGCAGCGGTCGTGGGTGGGCATCAACTAATGAAAAACTGTTTTTT.

V and J are TRBV7-9 and TRBJ1-2; D might be TRBD1 (6 bases). The germline V gene has CDR1 SEHNR and CDR2 FQNEAQ (reference sequence). This CDR3 comprises 14 residues. Trimming cost V 3 bases and J 0 bases, with 8 bases left between them. The CDR3 DNA reads as TGTGCCAGCAGCTTGGGGGCTACTAACTATGGCTACACCTTC. As protein: CASSLGATNYGYTF.

The chain carries TRBV4-1 and TRBJ2-3; 9 nucleotides align to TRBD2. CDR3 length equals 16 residues. V lost 0 bases, J lost 4 bases, and 5 bases stayed unmatched. CDR1 is MGHRA and CDR2 is YSYEKL in the germline V gene. The CDR3 coding sequence is TGCGCCAGCAGCCAAGAGTGGCGGGGGGGCCCAGATACGCAGTATTTT. It is translated as CASSQEWRGGPDTQYF.

V usage is TRBV10-2 and J usage is TRBJ2-7; 7 bases map to TRBD2. The V gene end was trimmed by 7 bases and the J gene end by 0 bases; junction bases not matched to a gene: 15. The CDR3 is 17 residues long. Germline V lookup: CDR1 WSHSY, CDR2 SAAADI. CDR3 protein: CASTLGGAGLSSYEQYF. As DNA, the CDR3 is TGCGCCAGCACCCTGGGAGGGGCAGGGCTTAGCTCCTACGAGCAGTACTTC.

This chain uses TRBV21-1 with TRBJ1-2; the table's D call of TRBD1 was not tested on the DNA. TRBV21-1 is marked as a pseudogene. This CDR3 has 16 residues. Here the CDR3 reads CASSTSDRDPHRGYTF. For the CDR3, the DNA is TGTGCCAGCAGCACATCAGACAGGGACCCACATCGGGGCTACACCTTC.

The rearrangement joins TRBV7-9 to TRBJ2-7; 7 positions match TRBD1. V was pared by 5 bases and J by 3 bases, with 7 bases of the junction left unmatched. The CDR3 extends over 14 amino acids. Per the germline V gene, CDR1 is SEHNR and CDR2 is FQNEAQ (reference sequence). The chain's CDR3 is CASSNAHRGYEQYF. As DNA, the CDR3 is TGTGCCAGCAGCAATGCACACAGGGGCTACGAGCAGTACTTC.

A word on this clone: The germline gene is not matched at one end of the junction; a read error may be the cause. The chain joins TRBV5-8 to TRBJ1-6; no firm D call. This CDR3 is built from 14 residues. Germline V gene data show CDR1 as SGHTS and CDR2 as YDEGEE. As DNA, the CDR3 is TGTGCCAGCAGCTTTAGGGAGTTGAATTCATCCCTCCACTTT. Its translation is CASSFRELNSSLHF.

This sequence joins TRBV27 and TRBJ2-1, with D possibly being TRBD1 (6 bases). V was pared by 3 bases and J by 9 bases, with 9 bases between. Germline V gene lookup returns CDR1 MNHEY and CDR2 SMNVEV (reference sequence). The CDR3 is made up of 12 amino acids. CDR3 nucleotides: TGTGCCAGCAGTTTCCAGGGGCGTGAGCAGTTCTTC. This translates into CASSFQGREQFF.

The J gene is TRBJ2-2, the V gene TRBV29-1; 7 bases line up with TRBD2. From germline, CDR1 is SQVTM and CDR2 ANQGSEA. CDR3 length: 15 amino acids. V shed 6 bases, J shed 3 bases, and the junction held 10 bases outside the gene matches. CDR3 in DNA: TGCAGCGTCGCCACTATCGGGGGGTACACCGGGGAGCTGTTTTTT. Translation: CSVATIGGYTGELFF.

The chain couples TRBV4-1 to TRBJ2-2; D gene uncertain. Trimming cost V 2 bases and J 0 bases, with 10 bases left between them. The CDR3 loop spans 16 amino acids. Per the germline V gene, CDR1 is MGHRA and CDR2 is YSYEKL. CDR3 sequence (DNA): TGCGCCAGCAGCCAATCCGGAGTCGCGAACACCGGGGAGCTGTTTTTT. This encodes CASSQSGVANTGELFF.

This chain joins TRBV12-3 or TRBV12-4 and TRBJ1-1; no firm D call. With 3 bases removed from V and 3 bases from J, the gap between germline ends came to 5 bases. This CDR3 has 12 amino acids. This chain's CDR3 is CASSFQYTEAFF. DNA for the CDR3: TGTGCCAGCAGTTTTCAGTACACTGAAGCTTTCTTT.

The chain is built from TRBV27 and TRBJ1-6; 7 bases match TRBD1. Germline CDR1 and CDR2: MNHEY and SMNVEV (reference sequence). The CDR3 loop spans 15 amino acids. V shed 5 bases and J 7 bases; nucleotides not matched to a gene: 8. CDR3 sequence (DNA): TGTGCCAGCAGTCCCCGACAGGGCTTAAATTCACCCCTCCACTTT. Translated: CASSPRQGLNSPLHF.

The J gene is TRBJ2-7, the V gene TRBV14; maybe TRBD2 (5 bases). The CDR3 contains 17 residues. With 0 bases removed from V and 2 bases from J, the gap between germline ends came to 17 bases. The germline V gene encodes CDR1 SGHDN and CDR2 FVKESK. The chain's CDR3 is CASSQDRRRRGTYEQYF. In DNA, the CDR3 is TGTGCCAGCAGCCAAGATAGGCGCCGACGGGGAACCTACGAGCAGTACTTC.

The chain joins TRBV2 to TRBJ1-1; maybe TRBD1 (6 bases). Per germline, CDR1 SNHLY and CDR2 FYNNEI. CDR3 length: 14 amino acids. V was shortened by 7 bases and J by 3 bases, with 15 bases between the two germline ends. CDR3 DNA: TGTGCCAGCATCCAGACAGGTCGGCACACTGAAGCTTTCTTT. Protein: CASIQTGRHTEAFF.

This chain joins TRBV6-5 and TRBJ2-7; TRBD1 agrees at 10 bases. CDR3 length: 15 amino acids. Unmatched junction bases numbered 6, after V lost 0 bases and J lost 7 bases. Germline values: CDR1 MNHEY, CDR2 SVGAGI. In DNA, the CDR3 is TGTGCCAGCAGTTACTCGACGGGACAGGGGAGGGAGCAGTACTTC. This gives the protein CASSYSTGQGREQYF.

The CDR3 loop is CASSHGKWGGLGYNEQFF. Written as DNA, the CDR3 is TGTGCCAGCAGTCATGGGAAATGGGGGGGCTTAGGTTACAATGAGCAGTTCTTC. The V call is TRBV6-2 or TRBV6-3, the J call TRBJ2-1; D perhaps matches TRBD2 (7 bases). The CDR3 extends over 18 amino acids. The germline V and J ends were trimmed by 5 bases and 4 bases, with 24 bases remaining between them. Germline V gene data show CDR1 as MNHEY and CDR2 as SVGEGT.

The chain has TRBV2 and TRBJ1-5; 7 bases map to TRBD1. The CDR3 sequence is 13 residues long. Germline V gives CDR1 SNHLY, CDR2 FYNNEI. J was trimmed by 2 bases and V by 6 bases; bases with no gene match: 1. The CDR3 is CASRGQGNQPQHF. In DNA form, the CDR3 reads TGTGCCAGCAGAGGACAGGGCAATCAGCCCCAGCATTTT.

This clone was observed a handful of times. The chain couples TRBV7-5 to TRBJ2-2; the table names TRBD2, a call not compared with the DNA. TRBV7-5 represents a pseudogene. The CDR3 runs 18 residues. CDR3 loop: CARSLALAGGPTTGELFF. The CDR3 DNA reads TGTGCCAGAAGCTTAGCACTAGCGGGAGGGCCTACGACGGGGGAGCTGTTTTTT.

The chain links TRBV3-1 (or the pseudogene TRBV3-2) to TRBJ2-7, with 9 bases that match TRBD2. Trimming took 4 bases from V and 3 from J; bases not matched to a gene: 4. The CDR3 spans 14 residues. Germline V gives CDR1 LGHDT, CDR2 YNNKEL (reference sequence). The chain's CDR3 is CASSLTSGNYEQYF. The CDR3 bases are TGTGCCAGCAGCCTGACTAGCGGAAACTACGAGCAGTACTTC.

The chain has TRBV28 and TRBJ1-2; D is possibly TRBD1 (5 bases). The V end lost 3 bases, the J end lost 14 bases, and 19 bases lay between the germline ends. Germline loops: CDR1 MDHEN, CDR2 SYDVKM. This CDR3 is built from 13 residues. DNA of the CDR3: TGTGCCAGCAGTTTCGGGGGTGGGGGATCTTGGACCTTC. Amino acid sequence: CASSFGGGGSWTF.

The V gene is TRBV30, the J gene TRBJ1-2, with D perhaps matching TRBD1 (5 bases). V was clipped by 2 bases and J by 8 bases, with 15 bases between them. The CDR3 spans 13 residues. Per germline, CDR1 GTSNPN and CDR2 SVGIG (reference sequence). CDR3 in DNA: TGTGCCTGGAGTCCCCAGGGAGGAGAAGGCTACACCTTC. Protein: CAWSPQGGEGYTF.

This clone was seen just once. The chain joins TRBV18 to TRBJ1-3, with D unresolved. Germline loops: CDR1 KGHSH, CDR2 LQKENI. There are 14 residues in the CDR3. Trimming pared 3 bases from V and 2 bases from J, leaving 8 bases between. The CDR3: CASSPAVAGNTIYF. The CDR3 DNA reads as TGTGCCAGCTCACCCGCGGTAGCTGGAAACACCATATATTTT.

V is TRBV7-2 and J is TRBJ2-7, with D possibly TRBD1 on 5 matching bases. Germline V lookup: CDR1 SGHTA, CDR2 FQGNSA. The CDR3 contains 14 residues. With 0 bases removed from V and 2 bases from J, the gap between germline ends came to 8 bases. In DNA, the CDR3 is TGTGCCAGCAGCTTAGCGGGGCCTACCTACGAGCAGTACTTC. It translates to CASSLAGPTYEQYF.

This clone was recorded many times. The J gene is TRBJ1-2, the V gene TRBV5-6, with D tentatively TRBD1 (5 bases). This CDR3 is 12 amino acids long. The germline CDR1 and CDR2 sequences are SGHDT and YYEEEE. Trimming removed 0 bases from V and 7 bases from J, with 7 bases in between. For the CDR3, the DNA is TGTGCCAGCAGCTTGGTAGGGGCTGGCTACACCTTC. Amino acids: CASSLVGAGYTF.

The chain carries TRBV11-2 and TRBJ1-2, with 8 bases matching TRBD1. The germline CDR1 and CDR2 sequences are SGHAT and FQNNGV. Trimming removed 5 bases from V and 4 bases from J; junction bases left unmatched: 9. This CDR3 is 15 amino acids long. DNA for the CDR3: TGTGCCAGCAGCCGAAACAGGGGGGCCTCCTATGGCTACACCTTC. It is translated as CASSRNRGASYGYTF.

This chain joins TRBV7-9 and TRBJ2-3; 7 nucleotides align to TRBD2. The V gene end was trimmed by 4 bases and the J gene end by 2 bases; junction bases not matched to a gene: 12. The CDR3 covers 17 residues. Germline-derived CDR1 and CDR2 are SEHNR and FQNEAQ (reference sequence). CDR3 residues: CASSSPHYLADTDTQYF. CDR3 DNA sequence: TGTGCCAGCAGCTCGCCACATTACCTAGCGGACACAGATACGCAGTATTTT.